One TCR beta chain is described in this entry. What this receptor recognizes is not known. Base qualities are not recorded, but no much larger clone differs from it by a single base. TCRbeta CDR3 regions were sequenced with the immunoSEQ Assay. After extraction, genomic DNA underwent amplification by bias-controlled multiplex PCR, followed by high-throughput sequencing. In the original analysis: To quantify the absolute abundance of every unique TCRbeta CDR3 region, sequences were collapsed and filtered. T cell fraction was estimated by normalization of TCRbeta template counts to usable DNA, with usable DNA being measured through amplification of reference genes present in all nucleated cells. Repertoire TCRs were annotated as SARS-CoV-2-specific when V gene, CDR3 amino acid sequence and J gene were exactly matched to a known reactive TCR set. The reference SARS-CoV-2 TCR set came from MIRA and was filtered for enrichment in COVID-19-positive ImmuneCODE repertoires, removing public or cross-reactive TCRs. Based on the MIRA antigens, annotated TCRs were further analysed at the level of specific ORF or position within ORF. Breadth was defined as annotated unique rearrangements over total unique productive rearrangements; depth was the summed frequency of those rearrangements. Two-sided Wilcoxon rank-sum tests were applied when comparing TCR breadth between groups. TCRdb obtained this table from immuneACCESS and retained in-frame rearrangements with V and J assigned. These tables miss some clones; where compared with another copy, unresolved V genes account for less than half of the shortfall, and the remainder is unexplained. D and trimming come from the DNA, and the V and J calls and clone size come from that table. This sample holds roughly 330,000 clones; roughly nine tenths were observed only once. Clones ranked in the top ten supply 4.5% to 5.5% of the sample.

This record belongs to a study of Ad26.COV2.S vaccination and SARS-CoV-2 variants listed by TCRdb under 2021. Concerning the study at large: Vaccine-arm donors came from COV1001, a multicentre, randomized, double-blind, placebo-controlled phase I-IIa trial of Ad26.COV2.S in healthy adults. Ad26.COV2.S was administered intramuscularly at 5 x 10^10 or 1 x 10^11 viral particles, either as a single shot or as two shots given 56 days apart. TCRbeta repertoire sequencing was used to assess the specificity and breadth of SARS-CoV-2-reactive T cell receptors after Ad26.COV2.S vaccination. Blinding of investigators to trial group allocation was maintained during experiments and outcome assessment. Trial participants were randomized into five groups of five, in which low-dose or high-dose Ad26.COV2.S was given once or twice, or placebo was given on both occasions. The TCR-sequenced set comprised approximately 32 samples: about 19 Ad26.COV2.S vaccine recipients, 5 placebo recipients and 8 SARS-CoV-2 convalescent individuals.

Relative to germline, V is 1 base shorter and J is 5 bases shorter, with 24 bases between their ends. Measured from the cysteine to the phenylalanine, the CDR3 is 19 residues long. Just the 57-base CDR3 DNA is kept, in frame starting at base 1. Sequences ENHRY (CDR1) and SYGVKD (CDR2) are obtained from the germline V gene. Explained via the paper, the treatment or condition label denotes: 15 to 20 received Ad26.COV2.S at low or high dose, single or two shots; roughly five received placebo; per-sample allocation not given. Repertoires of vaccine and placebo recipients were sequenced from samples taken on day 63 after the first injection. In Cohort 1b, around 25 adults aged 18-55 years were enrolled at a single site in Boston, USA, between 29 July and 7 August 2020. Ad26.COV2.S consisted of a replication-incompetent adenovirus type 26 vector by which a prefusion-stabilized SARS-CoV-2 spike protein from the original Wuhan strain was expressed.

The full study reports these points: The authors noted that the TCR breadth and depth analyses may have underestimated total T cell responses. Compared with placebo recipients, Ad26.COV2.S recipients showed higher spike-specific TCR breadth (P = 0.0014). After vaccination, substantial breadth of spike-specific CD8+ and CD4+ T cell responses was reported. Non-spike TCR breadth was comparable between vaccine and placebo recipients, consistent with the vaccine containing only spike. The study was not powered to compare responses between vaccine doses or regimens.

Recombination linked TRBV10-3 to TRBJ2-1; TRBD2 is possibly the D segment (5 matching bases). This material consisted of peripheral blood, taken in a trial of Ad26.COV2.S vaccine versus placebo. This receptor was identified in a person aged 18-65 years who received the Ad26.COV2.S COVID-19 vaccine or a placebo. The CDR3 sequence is CAISELKLRRLHQNNEQFF. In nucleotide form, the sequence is TGTGCCATCAGTGAGTTGAAGTTAAGGCGACTACACCAAAACAATGAGCAGTTCTTC.